The 30 T cell receptor beta chains in this list originate from one sample, sequenced in a study of blood T cell repertoires in COVID-19. The protocol was immunoSEQ multiplex PCR, while the TCRdb copy is restricted to in-frame clones and leaves out a portion. The sample records fewer than 300,000 clones, approximately 91% being singletons. The sequenced sample consisted of peripheral blood. All receptors derive from a woman aged 25 to 39 with COVID-19, enrolled during active disease.

The chain is built from TRBV27 and TRBJ2-5; maybe TRBD2 (6 bases). V dropped 4 bases and J dropped 2 bases, with 14 bases sitting between them. The CDR3 consists of 15 residues. Germline CDR1 MNHEY, CDR2 SMNVEV (reference sequence). Written as DNA, the CDR3 is TGTGCCAGCAGTTCCCAGCGGGTTCCTCAAGAGACCCAGTACTTC. It encodes CASSSQRVPQETQYF.

The rearrangement links TRBV5-1 to TRBJ2-5; 10 bases match TRBD2. V shed 6 bases and J 5 bases; nucleotides not matched to a gene: 13. Germline V gene lookup returns CDR1 SGHRS and CDR2 YFSETQ. The CDR3 has 16 amino acids. DNA for the CDR3: TGCGCCAGCAAAGCTACGGCTAGCGGGAGTAGCGAGACCCAGTACTTC. This gives the protein CASKATASGSSETQYF.

This chain uses TRBV5-1 with TRBJ1-2, with D perhaps matching TRBD1 (6 bases). The ends were cut back, 1 base at V and 2 bases at J, with 12 bases in the middle. The CDR3 has 15 residues. Germline CDR1 reads SGHRS; CDR2 reads YFSETQ. The CDR3 sequence is CASSLRYGTNYGYTF. In DNA, the CDR3 is TGCGCCAGCAGCTTGCGATACGGGACAAACTATGGCTACACCTTC.

This chain links TRBV7-9 with TRBJ2-2; 11 bases are shared with TRBD1. Germline CDR1 SEHNR, CDR2 FQNEAQ (reference sequence). The CDR3 covers 15 residues. J was trimmed by 5 bases and V by 10 bases; bases with no gene match: 9. The DNA of the CDR3 is TGTGCCACCACGGACAGGGGGCCTGGGACCGGGGAGCTGTTTTTT. Amino acids: CATTDRGPGTGELFF.

V is TRBV19 and J is TRBJ2-7; 9 bases fit TRBD2. V lost 3 bases to trimming and J lost 2 bases; unmatched junction nucleotides: 5. Germline CDR1 LNHDA, CDR2 SQIVND (reference sequence). The CDR3 loop spans 15 amino acids. CDR3 in amino acids: CASSMPGLAPYEQYF. The CDR3 nucleotides read TGTGCCAGTAGTATGCCGGGACTAGCTCCCTACGAGCAGTACTTC.

V usage is TRBV7-2 and J usage is TRBJ2-1; TRBD2 agrees at 11 bases. Per germline, CDR1 SGHTA and CDR2 FQGNSA. The V and J ends lost 5 bases and 4 bases, in that order; junction bases with no gene match: 7. There are 16 residues in the CDR3. The CDR3 is CASSQLAGVGYNEQFF. CDR3 coding DNA: TGTGCCAGCAGCCAACTAGCGGGAGTAGGGTACAATGAGCAGTTCTTC.

This sequence joins TRBV10-1 and TRBJ2-7, with a possible D match to TRBD1 (6 bases). The CDR3 covers 14 residues. Germline-derived CDR1 and CDR2 are WNHNN and SYGVQD (reference sequence). V dropped 6 bases and J dropped 2 bases, with 14 bases sitting between them. CDR3 DNA sequence: TGCGCCAGCAGCGCGGCAGGGGATACCTACGAGCAGTACTTC. Translated, it gives CASSAAGDTYEQYF.

This clone was counted only a few times. The chain has TRBV19 and TRBJ1-3; 7 positions match TRBD1. The V and J ends lost 7 bases and 0 bases, in that order; junction bases with no gene match: 12. The CDR3 length is 17 residues. Per germline, CDR1 LNHDA and CDR2 SQIVND (reference sequence). The CDR3 loop reads CASKTGPGQISGNTIYF. CDR3 nucleotides: TGTGCCAGTAAAACGGGGCCGGGACAGATCTCTGGAAACACCATATATTTT.

DNA of the CDR3: TGCAGCGTGGGACCGGGACTTAACCGAGAAAAACTGTTTTTT. Amino acids: CSVGPGLNREKLFF. The gene calls are TRBV29-1 and TRBJ1-4; D might be TRBD1 (5 bases). The CDR3 runs 14 residues. Trimming stripped 6 bases from V and 8 bases from J, with 19 bases between. Germline V lookup: CDR1 SQVTM, CDR2 ANQGSEA.

The chain couples TRBV7-3 to TRBJ2-1; possible D gene TRBD2, 5 bases. The germline gives CDR1 SGHTA, CDR2 FQGTGA. The V end lost 5 bases, the J end lost 5 bases, and 16 bases lay between the germline ends. This CDR3 is 15 amino acids long. Here the CDR3 reads CASSRSRAFNNEQFF. In DNA, the CDR3 is TGTGCCAGCAGCCGATCGAGGGCGTTCAACAATGAGCAGTTCTTC.

A note on this clone: Different DNA sequences within this sample yield the same CDR3. CDR3 in DNA: TGTGCCAGCAGTTTTACAGGGAACACTGAAGCTTTCTTT. It codes for CASSFTGNTEAFF. V and J are TRBV27 and TRBJ1-1, with D possibly being TRBD1 (5 bases). Germline V gene sequence: CDR1 MNHEY, CDR2 SMNVEV (reference sequence). V lost 3 bases and J 1 base, leaving 6 bases between the germline ends. This CDR3 region has 13 residues.

The rearrangement uses TRBV6-5 and TRBJ2-5; 7 positions agree with TRBD1. CDR3 length: 15 residues. V was pared by 2 bases and J by 5 bases, with 8 bases of the junction left unmatched. The germline CDR1 and CDR2 sequences are MNHEY and SVGAGI. The CDR3 sequence: CASSYIDRVGETQYF. CDR3 coding DNA: TGTGCCAGCAGTTACATAGACAGGGTTGGGGAGACCCAGTACTTC.

V gene TRBV4-1 combines with J gene TRBJ2-7; D remains ambiguous. The CDR3 totals 14 residues. The V gene lost 4 bases and the J gene lost 0 bases, with 10 bases spanning the gap. Germline V gene lookup returns CDR1 MGHRA and CDR2 YSYEKL. CDR3 region: CASSRESGSYEQYF. For the CDR3, the DNA is TGCGCCAGCAGCCGCGAGAGTGGCTCCTACGAGCAGTACTTC.

The chain has TRBV5-1 and TRBJ2-1; weak D call: TRBD2 (6 bases). Germline V CDR1 and CDR2: SGHRS, YFSETQ. This CDR3 is 14 amino acids long. V shed 2 bases and J shed 3 bases, with 9 bases lying between them. DNA of the CDR3: TGCGCCAGCAGCTTTAGCGGCAACTACAATGAGCAGTTCTTC. It yields the protein CASSFSGNYNEQFF. Using reference TRBV5-1 and TRBJ2-1 for the parts outside the CDR3, the full variable domain is KAGVTQTPRYLIKTRGQQVTLSCSPISGHRSVSWYQQTPGQGLQFLFEYFSETQRNKGNFPGRFSGRQFSNSRSEMNVSTLELGDSALYLCASSFSGNYNEQFFGPGTRLTVL.

V and J are TRBV29-1 and TRBJ2-7; D is unresolved. The length of the CDR3 is 12 residues. The V end lost 4 bases, the J end lost 2 bases, and 9 bases lay between the germline ends. The germline V gene has CDR1 SQVTM and CDR2 ANQGSEA. DNA for the CDR3: TGCAGCGTTGTAGACGGTGCCTACGAGCAGTACTTC. Its translation: CSVVDGAYEQYF.

The chain combines TRBV19 with TRBJ2-5; 7 bases map to TRBD2. Germline loops: CDR1 LNHDA, CDR2 SQIVND (reference sequence). The CDR3 extends over 14 amino acids. J was trimmed by 2 bases and V by 6 bases; bases with no gene match: 6. CDR3 DNA sequence: TGTGCCAGTAGCCTTGGGGGGGGGCAAGAGACCCAGTACTTC. It is translated as CASSLGGGQETQYF.

The chain joins TRBV9 to TRBJ2-1; 13 bases match TRBD2. The CDR3 length is 16 residues. The trim removed 4 bases at V and 9 bases at J, leaving 10 bases unmatched. Looked up from germline, CDR1 is SGDLS and CDR2 is YYNGEE. The CDR3 bases are TGTGCCAGCAGCCTACAAGGACTAGCGGGAGTTAGTGAGCAGTTCTTC. Translated, it gives CASSLQGLAGVSEQFF.

The genes are TRBV6-4 and TRBJ2-1, with 9 bases lining up with TRBD2. CDR3 length: 16 residues. After removal of 4 bases from V and 1 base from J, the junction contained 5 bases not matched to a gene. Germline V gene lookup returns CDR1 MRHNA and CDR2 SNTAGT. The CDR3 loop reads CASSGAGGSSYNEQFF. CDR3 coding DNA: TGTGCCAGCAGTGGAGCGGGAGGTTCGTCCTACAATGAGCAGTTCTTC.

This chain connects TRBV9 to TRBJ2-7; 10 bases line up with TRBD1. Germline-derived CDR1 and CDR2 are SGDLS and YYNGEE. V shed 6 bases and J 5 bases; nucleotides not matched to a gene: 17. The CDR3 has 17 residues. CDR3 region: CASNLTGGALGVDEQYF. The CDR3 bases are TGTGCCAGCAACTTGACAGGGGGCGCCCTAGGGGTGGACGAGCAGTACTTC. Full variable domain (remainder filled in from reference TRBV9 and TRBJ2-7): DSGVTQTPKHLITATGQRVTLRCSPRSGDLSVYWYQQSLDQGLQFLIQYYNGEERAKGNILERFSAQQFPDLHSELNLSSLELGDSALYFCASNLTGGALGVDEQYFGPGTRLTVT.

V usage is TRBV5-6 and J usage is TRBJ1-6; 7 bases are shared with TRBD1. Germline lookup yields CDR1 SGHDT and CDR2 YYEEEE. Trimming removed 2 bases from V and 7 bases from J; junction bases left unmatched: 9. This CDR3 is built from 16 residues. The CDR3 DNA reads as TGTGCCAGCAGCTTATTATCAGGGGGAAGAAATTCACCCCTCCACTTT. This encodes CASSLLSGGRNSPLHF.

In its sample, this clone was seen once. DNA of the CDR3: TGTGCCAGCAGCTCCGACAGGGGCTACATGAACACTGAAGCTTTCTTT. Translating it yields CASSSDRGYMNTEAFF. The rearrangement joins TRBV9 to TRBJ1-1, with 8 nucleotides matching TRBD1. This CDR3 is built from 16 residues. Unmatched junction bases numbered 8, after V lost 4 bases and J lost 0 bases. Germline loops: CDR1 SGDLS, CDR2 YYNGEE.

V gene TRBV29-1 combines with J gene TRBJ2-2, with D possibly matching TRBD2 (5 bases). Germline values: CDR1 SQVTM, CDR2 ANQGSEA. The CDR3 length is 12 residues. The V end lost 4 bases, the J end lost 5 bases, and 8 bases lay between the germline ends. The CDR3 protein is CSVARGTGELFF. For the CDR3, the DNA is TGCAGCGTTGCCCGGGGAACCGGGGAGCTGTTTTTT.

This rearrangement joins TRBV18 to TRBJ2-2, with D unclear. The germline V and J ends were trimmed by 8 bases and 4 bases, with 11 bases remaining between them. The length of the CDR3 is 13 residues. Germline CDR1 and CDR2: KGHSH and LQKENI. DNA of the CDR3: TGTGCCAGCATACAAGGCGGCACCGGGGAGCTGTTTTTT. Protein sequence: CASIQGGTGELFF.

The CDR3 reads CAWSGTGLGLYGYTF. DNA of the CDR3: TGTGCCTGGAGTGGGACAGGATTGGGGCTTTATGGCTACACCTTC. The chain combines TRBV30 with TRBJ1-2; TRBD1 agrees at 7 bases. Germline CDR1 and CDR2: GTSNPN and SVGIG (reference sequence). Germline trimming cut 1 base from V and 5 bases from J; bases unmatched to any gene: 10. This CDR3 contains 15 residues.

The J gene is TRBJ1-2, the V gene TRBV30; 7 positions match TRBD1. Germline V gene data show CDR1 as GTSNPN and CDR2 as SVGIG (reference sequence). V trimming: 3 bases; J trimming: 4 bases; junction bases outside the gene matches: 11. The CDR3 is made up of 15 amino acids. CDR3 in amino acids: CAWSRDSLTTYGYTF. The CDR3 DNA reads TGTGCCTGGAGCAGGGACAGCCTGACGACCTATGGCTACACCTTC.

The chain is built from TRBV3-1 (or the pseudogene TRBV3-2) and TRBJ2-5; TRBD2 aligns across 8 bases. Germline lookup yields CDR1 LGHDT and CDR2 YNNKEL (reference sequence). CDR3 size: 16 residues. V lost 0 bases, J lost 4 bases, and 7 bases stayed unmatched. CDR3 in DNA: TGTGCCAGCAGCCAAGATCGGGGGGGCGAAGGAGAGACCCAGTACTTC. Its translation is CASSQDRGGEGETQYF.

The chain links TRBV28 to TRBJ2-1; TRBD2 agrees at 10 bases. Per the germline V gene, CDR1 is MDHEN and CDR2 is SYDVKM. The CDR3 totals 17 residues. J lost 7 bases, V lost 2 bases, and 11 bases had no gene match. The CDR3 sequence: CASSLPLGGSGGNEQFF. The CDR3 bases are TGTGCCAGCAGTTTACCCCTTGGGGGTAGCGGGGGGAATGAGCAGTTCTTC.

The rearrangement joins TRBV25-1 to TRBJ1-2, with D possibly being TRBD1 (6 bases). CDR1 and CDR2 (germline): MGHDK, SYGVNS. The CDR3 runs to 16 residues. Trimming shortened V by 0 bases and J by 3 bases, and 14 bases separated the two germline ends. In DNA, the CDR3 is TGTGCCAGCAGTGAATACGGCTCCACAGGGCACTATGGCTACACCTTC. It specifies CASSEYGSTGHYGYTF.

The chain links TRBV2 to TRBJ1-5; 8 nucleotides match TRBD1. Germline V gives CDR1 SNHLY, CDR2 FYNNEI. The V gene end was trimmed by 4 bases and the J gene end by 4 bases; junction bases not matched to a gene: 3. The CDR3 has 14 amino acids. This CDR3 is CASSGTGLNQPQHF. CDR3 DNA: TGTGCCAGCAGTGGGACAGGGTTGAATCAGCCCCAGCATTTT.

This chain connects TRBV7-9 to TRBJ1-5; D possibly corresponds to TRBD1 (6 bases). This CDR3 has 14 amino acids. V was clipped by 3 bases and J by 11 bases, with 17 bases between them. Per germline, CDR1 SEHNR and CDR2 FQNEAQ (reference sequence). CDR3 sequence (DNA): TGTGCCAGCAGCTTGGCCGGGACAAATCACGCCCAGCATTTT. It translates to CASSLAGTNHAQHF.